This T cell receptor (beta chain) was captured in a study of response to subunit inactivated influenza vaccine. Study-level findings and limits: Only a handful of new T cells, the authors suggested, are recruited with each seasonal influenza vaccination.

As for this clonotype: What it recognizes is unknown.

MiXCR was run by TCRdb on the RT-PCR reads, yielding one entry per CDR3 protein. The sample includes more than 400,000 distinct CDR3 sequences, over 9.5% seen only once; the top ten take 9.5% to 15%. The junction had 8 bases not matched to a gene; V was cut back by 8 bases and J by 4 bases. The CDR3 sequence is 16 residues long. This chain uses TRBV12-3 or TRBV12-4 with TRBJ2-6, with TRBD1 matching over 10 bases. This sample comprised PBMCs from blood, obtained roughly 46 days after vaccination. This TCR derives from a man aged 45-65 years who received an inactivated influenza vaccine. CDR3 amino acids: CASPWTGGGGANVLTF. CDR3 DNA: TGTGCCAGCCCTTGGACAGGGGGAGGAGGGGCCAACGTCCTGACTTTC.